The 21 T cell receptor beta chains reported below all come from one sample, sequenced in a study of CD8 T cells in ankylosing spondylitis. TCRdb processed the 5' RACE reads anew with MiXCR; each CDR3 protein has one entry. The data contain about 250,000 distinct CDR3 sequences, 32% of them singletons. The sample was blood, either unsorted or a sorted T cell fraction (not recorded which). These receptor sequences come from a male donor with ankylosing spondylitis or in good health (not recorded which).

The V call is TRBV9, the J call TRBJ1-2; D is uncertain. This CDR3 spans 18 amino acids. Germline V gene lookup returns CDR1 SGDLS and CDR2 YYNGEE. V was cut by 4 bases and J by 2 bases, with 24 bases left in between. For the CDR3, the DNA is TGTGCCAGCAGCCACCCGTCGAGGGTTCTACCCCCAAACTATGGCTACACCTTC. Its protein product is CASSHPSRVLPPNYGYTF.

The CDR3 coding sequence is TGTGCCAGCAGCAGAGACGTCTTGGACGAGCAGTTCTTC. Translation gives CASSRDVLDEQFF. The gene calls are TRBV7-6 and TRBJ2-1; the D is unclear. The CDR3 is 13 amino acids. V was shortened by 5 bases and J by 10 bases, with 15 bases between the two germline ends. The germline CDR1 and CDR2 sequences are SGHVS and FNYEAQ.

This clonotype was found a few times. The chain is built from TRBV20-1 and TRBJ2-7, with 11 bases aligning to TRBD2. V trimming: 1 base; J trimming: 3 bases; junction bases outside the gene matches: 2. This CDR3 has 14 amino acids. Germline V gene data show CDR1 as DFQATT and CDR2 as SNEGSKA (reference sequence). This CDR3 reads CSARGLAGGYEQYF. In nucleotides, the CDR3 is TGCAGTGCTAGAGGGCTAGCGGGGGGCTACGAGCAGTACTTC.

This clonotype was seen a few times. The CDR3 loop is CASSYRPSGGPHEQFF. CDR3 DNA sequence: TGCGCCAGCAGCTACCGCCCTAGCGGGGGGCCCCATGAGCAGTTCTTC. The chain joins TRBV5-1 to TRBJ2-1, with TRBD2 identical over 11 bases. The CDR3 contains 16 residues. The V gene end was trimmed by 3 bases and the J gene end by 8 bases; junction bases not matched to a gene: 10. Germline V lookup: CDR1 SGHRS, CDR2 YFSETQ.

This chain links TRBV21-1 with TRBJ2-5; the D call of TRBD1 is as the table states it, not checked on the DNA. TRBV21-1 is a known pseudogene. This CDR3 contains 18 residues. DNA for the CDR3: TGTGCCAGCAGCAAAGCAACAGGGGAACTCCCCAACCAAGAGACCCAGTACTTC. It translates to CASSKATGELPNQETQYF.

The chain carries TRBV5-1 and TRBJ2-1; D is unclear. Trimming pared 1 base from V and 3 bases from J, leaving 8 bases between. CDR1 and CDR2 (germline): SGHRS, YFSETQ. This CDR3 has 14 amino acids. CDR3 sequence: CASSLTTDYNEQFF. DNA for the CDR3: TGCGCCAGCAGCTTGACGACCGACTACAATGAGCAGTTCTTC.

The chain employs TRBV11-2 and TRBJ2-3, with 8 bases matching TRBD2. Germline loops: CDR1 SGHAT, CDR2 FQNNGV. The CDR3 contains 16 residues. The V and J ends lost 1 base and 0 bases, in that order; junction bases with no gene match: 3. Here the CDR3 DNA reads TGTGCCAGCAGCTTAGTAGCGGGGACTAGCACAGATACGCAGTATTTT. Its protein is CASSLVAGTSTDTQYF.

This chain joins TRBV24-1 and TRBJ2-5; possible D gene TRBD1, 7 bases. Germline CDR1 reads KGHDR; CDR2 reads SFDVKD. The germline V and J ends were trimmed by 5 bases and 0 bases, with 21 bases remaining between them. The CDR3 sequence is 18 residues long. This CDR3 is CATSAFHQGDLYQETQYF. The CDR3 region has the DNA TGTGCCACCAGTGCCTTTCACCAGGGGGACTTGTACCAAGAGACCCAGTACTTC.

This clonotype came up a few times. This rearrangement joins TRBV10-2 to TRBJ2-5; TRBD2 agrees at 7 bases. J lost 5 bases, V lost 2 bases, and 5 bases had no gene match. This CDR3 has 14 amino acids. Germline CDR1 and CDR2: WSHSY and SAAADI. The CDR3 sequence: CASSEVAGGETQYF. CDR3 in DNA: TGCGCCAGCAGTGAGGTAGCGGGTGGGGAGACCCAGTACTTC.

This chain joins TRBV24-1 and TRBJ1-2; D gene unclear. Germline CDR1 is KGHDR and CDR2 is SFDVKD. This CDR3 has 13 residues. V was trimmed by 4 bases and J by 6 bases, leaving 11 bases between them. The CDR3 DNA is TGTGCCACCAGTGACCCAATGATGGATGGCTACACCTTC. Translation: CATSDPMMDGYTF.

The gene calls are TRBV7-9 and TRBJ2-3; TRBD2 matches at 7 bases. The germline gives CDR1 SEHNR, CDR2 FQNEAQ (reference sequence). This CDR3 has 15 amino acids. Trimming removed 4 bases from V and 1 base from J; junction bases left unmatched: 5. This CDR3 is CASSSWSGGTDTQYF. The CDR3 DNA follows: TGTGCCAGCAGCTCCTGGAGCGGGGGCACAGATACGCAGTATTTT.

Only a few counts were recorded for this clonotype. The chain has TRBV10-3 and TRBJ2-5, with D possibly TRBD1 on 5 matching bases. V lost 6 bases and J 2 bases, leaving 13 bases between the germline ends. This CDR3 spans 14 amino acids. Germline V gene lookup returns CDR1 ENHRY and CDR2 SYGVKD. CDR3 coding DNA: TGTGCCATCAGCCAACAGGAGCTACAAGAGACCCAGTACTTC. Its translation: CAISQQELQETQYF.

This clonotype was observed once. The chain couples TRBV5-1 to TRBJ2-7, with D perhaps TRBD1 (5 bases). Germline loops: CDR1 SGHRS, CDR2 YFSETQ. This CDR3 contains 15 residues. The V end was cut by 4 bases, the J end by 0 bases, with 14 bases between. CDR3 protein: CASSPIDSSSYEQYF. The CDR3 region has the DNA TGCGCCAGCAGCCCTATCGACAGCAGCTCCTACGAGCAGTACTTC.

In this sample, this clonotype turned up a few times. The V call is TRBV20-1, the J call TRBJ1-5; no clear D. The CDR3 has 15 residues. Germline CDR1 is DFQATT and CDR2 is SNEGSKA (reference sequence). Trimming pared 3 bases from V and 0 bases from J, leaving 12 bases between. The CDR3 region is CSASFGSDSNQPQHF. The CDR3 DNA follows: TGCAGTGCTAGTTTTGGCAGCGATAGCAATCAGCCCCAGCATTTT.

This clonotype was picked up a small number of times. J is TRBJ2-7 and V is TRBV18; 7 positions match TRBD1. This CDR3 region has 16 residues. The V segment lost 3 bases and the J segment 2 bases; nucleotides outside the gene matches: 10. CDR1 is KGHSH, CDR2 LQKENI, per germline. CDR3 nucleotides: TGTGCCAGCTCACCCGAGGACAGGATGAATACCTACGAGCAGTACTTC. Amino acid sequence: CASSPEDRMNTYEQYF.

This clonotype has just a few counts. The chain links TRBV12-3 or TRBV12-4 to TRBJ2-5; possibly TRBD1 for D (6 bases). Trimming cost V 5 bases and J 3 bases, with 16 bases left between them. The CDR3 runs 15 residues. The CDR3 is CASSNLQGYEETQYF. CDR3 in DNA: TGTGCCAGCAGTAACTTACAGGGATACGAAGAGACCCAGTACTTC.

The V and J genes are TRBV12-3 or TRBV12-4 and TRBJ2-7, with 10 nucleotides matching TRBD2. The CDR3 is made up of 13 amino acids. The junction had 7 bases not matched to a gene; V was cut back by 8 bases and J by 6 bases. CDR3: CASELAGIGEQYF. DNA for the CDR3: TGTGCCAGCGAACTAGCGGGGATCGGCGAGCAGTACTTC.

This chain joins TRBV20-1 and TRBJ2-3, with unresolved D. Germline V lookup: CDR1 DFQATT, CDR2 SNEGSKA (reference sequence). The CDR3 loop spans 13 amino acids. The ends were cut back, 3 bases at V and 0 bases at J, with 7 bases in the middle. CDR3 region: CSASRHSTDTQYF. The DNA of the CDR3 is TGCAGTGCTAGCCGTCACAGCACAGATACGCAGTATTTT.

The chain couples TRBV7-3 to TRBJ2-5, with D hard to call. This CDR3 spans 13 amino acids. The germline V gene encodes CDR1 SGHTA and CDR2 FQGTGA. Deletions cut 5 bases from V and 4 bases from J, with 11 bases between. DNA of the CDR3: TGTGCCAGCAGCGCCGGATGGGCAGAGACCCAGTACTTC. Its translation: CASSAGWAETQYF.

This clonotype was seen only a few times. The chain is built from TRBV12-5 and TRBJ2-7; 10 bases match TRBD1. With 2 bases clipped from V and 6 bases from J, the junction kept 13 bases outside the gene matches. The CDR3 is 17 amino acids. Germline V gene lookup returns CDR1 LGHNT and CDR2 FRNRAP. CDR3 nucleotides: TGTGCTAGTGGTTTGCCCCCATCCGGGACAGGGGCTTGCGAGCAGTACTTC. Protein product: CASGLPPSGTGACEQYF.

This clonotype was observed a handful of times. V and J are TRBV20-1 and TRBJ2-3; 9 nucleotides line up with TRBD2. Trimming took 7 bases from V and 4 from J; bases not matched to a gene: 6. This CDR3 comprises 13 residues. Germline V gene lookup returns CDR1 DFQATT and CDR2 SNEGSKA (reference sequence). CDR3 sequence reads: CSGGTSRADTQYF. The DNA of the CDR3 is TGCAGTGGTGGGACTAGCCGGGCAGATACGCAGTATTTT.